This T cell receptor (beta chain) was observed in a study of cytomegalovirus exposure and HLA in healthy donors. Study summary: Genetic ancestry analysis placed over 65% of the roughly 400 donors that were genotyped in the Caucasian-associated cluster.

Only one count was recorded for this clone. Its antigen is not known. Study observations and caveats: Most TCR beta V segments were productive about 90% or about 30% of the time in an earlier analysis.

It was with 60 Vbeta and 13 Jbeta primers that the PCR ran. Repertoires were generated with immunoSEQ multiplex PCR, while TCRdb's copy carries only in-frame clones and drops some. Counted here are approximately 100,000 clones, about 75% occurring once; the ten biggest clones make up less than 5%. The germline gives CDR1 SQVTM, CDR2 ANQGSEA. Trimming removed 3 bases at V and 6 bases at J, with 13 bases between. The CDR3 is made up of 13 amino acids. The source is a woman in her thirties or forties in good health and CMV-seronegative. This chain uses TRBV29-1 with TRBJ2-3; possibly TRBD2 for D (7 bases). The sample taken for sequencing was PBMCs. CDR3 region: CSVELGGRDTQYF. The CDR3, as DNA: TGCAGCGTTGAGTTGGGGGGGCGGGATACGCAGTATTTT.